The present T cell receptor beta chain was sequenced within a study of brain T cells in children with intractable seizures. Germline values: CDR1 DFQATT, CDR2 SNEGSKA (reference sequence). This CDR3 region has 11 residues. Notes on this clone: The antigen remains undetermined.

Study-level results: Clones missing pre-surgery may reflect undersampling of that blood sample. Viral specificity was inferred only from CDR3 similarity; HCMV serostatus was unknown.

Method: immunoSEQ multiplex PCR; TCRdb's copy keeps in-frame clones and lacks some. Among about 340,000 clones, nearly 95% were seen once, and the ten largest hold about 6%. Time point of the sample: blood from clinic visit 5 months post-surgery; TSC patient then seizure free. Sequencing was limited to surgery cases with top T cell transcript signatures in brain tissue. Sequences were derived from peripheral blood, sampled roughly 5 months after surgery. The source is a boy less than two years old with tuberous sclerosis and intractable seizures. The V gene is TRBV20-1, the J gene TRBJ2-2, with TRBD2 identical over 7 bases. CDR3 bases: TGCGCGGGGGAAAACACCGGGGAGCTGTTTTTT. It translates to CAGENTGELFF.